One T cell receptor (beta chain) is described in this entry. Its specificity is not known. Germline assignment: CDR1 SGDLS and CDR2 YYNGEE. The CDR3 spans 15 residues. The V gene end was trimmed by 3 bases and the J gene end by 4 bases; junction bases not matched to a gene: 5. The data were produced by immunoSEQ multiplex PCR, yet TCRdb's version contains in-frame clones alone and is incomplete. The sample includes 90,000 to 150,000 clones, more than 75% of them seen just once. These data belong to a study of T cell responses to AZD1222 COVID-19 vaccine. Study-level results: In a largely white British group with more females than males, clonal diversity was possibly underestimated. At study baseline, merely five or six AZD1222 recipients were seropositive.

This specimen consisted of peripheral blood, obtained on day 0 of AZD1222 vaccination. The chain recombines TRBV9 with TRBJ2-1; 9 bases align to TRBD2. The receptor was isolated from an adult in good health. The CDR3 DNA reads as TGTGCCAGCAGCGACGTAGCGGGAGCATACAATGAGCAGTTCTTC. It encodes CASSDVAGAYNEQFF.